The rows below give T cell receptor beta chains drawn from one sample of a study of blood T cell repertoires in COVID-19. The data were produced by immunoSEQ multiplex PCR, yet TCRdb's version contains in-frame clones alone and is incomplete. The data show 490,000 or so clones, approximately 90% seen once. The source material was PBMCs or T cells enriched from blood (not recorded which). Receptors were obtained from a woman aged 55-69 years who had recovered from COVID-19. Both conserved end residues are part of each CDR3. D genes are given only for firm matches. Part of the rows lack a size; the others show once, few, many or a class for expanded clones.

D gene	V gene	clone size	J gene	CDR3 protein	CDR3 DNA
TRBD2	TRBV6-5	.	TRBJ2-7	CATASGTSVYEQYF	TGTGCCACCGCTTCCGGGACTAGCGTCTACGAGCAGTACTTC
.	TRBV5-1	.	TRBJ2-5	CASSLALGGGQETQYF	TGCGCCAGCAGCTTGGCCTTGGGAGGGGGGCAAGAGACCCAGTACTTC
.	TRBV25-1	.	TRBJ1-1	CASYRNTEAFF	TGTGCCAGTTACAGGAACACTGAAGCTTTCTTT
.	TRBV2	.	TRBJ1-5	CASSRTRSNQPQHF	TGTGCCAGCAGTCGGACACGTAGCAATCAGCCCCAGCATTTT
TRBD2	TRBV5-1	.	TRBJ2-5	CASSLQGSGGETQYF	TGCGCCAGCAGCTTGCAAGGATCGGGGGGAGAGACCCAGTACTTC
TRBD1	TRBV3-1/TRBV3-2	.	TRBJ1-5	CASSQGQGGNQPQHF	TGTGCCAGCAGCCAAGGACAGGGTGGCAATCAGCCCCAGCATTTT
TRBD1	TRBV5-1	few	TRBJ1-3	CASSPSGTGSRGNTIYF	TGCGCCAGCAGCCCCTCCGGGACAGGGAGTCGTGGAAACACCATATATTTT
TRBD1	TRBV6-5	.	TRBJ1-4	CASRGPGGRGEKLFF	TGTGCCAGCAGGGGACCAGGGGGCCGGGGTGAAAAACTGTTTTTT
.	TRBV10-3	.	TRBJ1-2	CAIAALRDYGYTF	TGTGCCATTGCCGCGTTGCGGGACTATGGCTACACCTTC
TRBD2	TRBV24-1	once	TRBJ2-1	CATSDSALAGARNEQFF	TGTGCCACCAGTGATTCTGCCCTAGCGGGGGCGCGAAATGAGCAGTTCTTC
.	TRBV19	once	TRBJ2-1	CASSSSGDNEQFF	TGTGCCAGTAGTTCGTCGGGGGACAATGAGCAGTTCTTC
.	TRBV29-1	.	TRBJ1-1	CSVGGGGTEAFF	TGCAGCGTGGGCGGGGGGGGCACTGAAGCTTTCTTT
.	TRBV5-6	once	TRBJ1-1	CASSRGRTEAFF	TGTGCCAGCAGTAGAGGGAGGACTGAAGCTTTCTTT
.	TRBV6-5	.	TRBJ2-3	CASSYSVGVVADTQYF	TGTGCCAGCAGTTACTCGGTCGGGGTAGTGGCAGATACGCAGTATTTT
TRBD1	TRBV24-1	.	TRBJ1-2	CATSGDVGQGRRGDYGYTF	TGTGCCACCAGTGGTGACGTGGGACAGGGACGCCGAGGGGACTATGGCTACACCTTC
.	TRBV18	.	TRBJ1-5	CASSDQGNQPQHF	TGTGCCAGCTCAGACCAGGGCAATCAGCCCCAGCATTTT
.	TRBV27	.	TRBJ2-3	CASSLIQGVGTQYF	TGTGCCAGCAGTTTAATACAGGGCGTCGGTACGCAGTATTTT
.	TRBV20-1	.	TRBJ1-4	CSASGFGEKLFF	TGCAGTGCTAGTGGGTTCGGTGAAAAACTGTTTTTT
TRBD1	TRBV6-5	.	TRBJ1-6	CASTTGGNSPLHF	TGTGCCAGCACCACAGGGGGCAATTCACCCCTCCACTTT
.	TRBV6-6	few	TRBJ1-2	CASSYTGANYGYTF	TGTGCCAGCAGTTACACCGGGGCTAACTATGGCTACACCTTC
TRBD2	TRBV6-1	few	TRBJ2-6	CASSDPGGSHSGANVLTF	TGTGCCAGCAGTGACCCCGGGGGGAGCCACTCTGGGGCCAACGTCCTGACTTTC
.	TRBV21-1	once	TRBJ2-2	CAQKRQGHGELFF	TGTGCCCAAAAGAGGCAGGGGCATGGGGAGCTGTTTTTT
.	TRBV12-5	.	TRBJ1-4	CASGRSAGEKLFF	TGTGCTAGTGGTCGGTCGGCGGGTGAAAAACTGTTTTTT
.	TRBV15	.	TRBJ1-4	CATSRDPPQGDEKLFF	TGTGCCACCAGCAGAGATCCTCCCCAGGGCGATGAAAAACTGTTTTTT
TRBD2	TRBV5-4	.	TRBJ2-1	CASSPSPGLSNEQFF	TGTGCCAGCAGCCCGTCACCGGGACTATCCAATGAGCAGTTCTTC
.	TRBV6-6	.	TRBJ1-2	CASRRRQGDYGYTF	TGTGCCAGCAGACGCCGGCAGGGTGACTATGGCTACACCTTC
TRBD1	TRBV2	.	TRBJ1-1	CASIPGTGGDTEAFF	TGTGCCAGCATCCCCGGGACAGGGGGGGACACTGAAGCTTTCTTT
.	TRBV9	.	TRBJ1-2	CASSAGQVYGYTF	TGTGCCAGCAGCGCAGGGCAGGTGTATGGCTACACCTTC
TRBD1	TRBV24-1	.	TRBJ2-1	CATSDFVGQGDLYEQFF	TGTGCCACCAGTGATTTTGTCGGACAGGGGGATCTCTATGAGCAGTTCTTC
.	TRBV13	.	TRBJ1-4	CASSLRPGGGEKLFF	TGTGCCAGCAGTCTACGACCGGGAGGGGGTGAAAAACTGTTTTTT
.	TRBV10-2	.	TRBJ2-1	CASSNRDSYNEQFF	TGCGCCAGCAGCAACAGAGACTCCTACAATGAGCAGTTCTTC
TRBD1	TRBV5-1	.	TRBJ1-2	CASSPQGAYGYTF	TGCGCCAGCAGCCCACAGGGGGCCTATGGCTACACCTTC
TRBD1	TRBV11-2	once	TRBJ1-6	CASSTDRVGSPLHF	TGTGCCAGCAGCACCGACAGGGTTGGGTCACCCCTCCACTTT
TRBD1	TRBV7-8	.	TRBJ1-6	CASSFSWDRARSPLHF	TGTGCCAGCAGCTTTTCCTGGGACAGGGCAAGATCACCCCTCCACTTT
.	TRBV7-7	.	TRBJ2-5	CASSHGLAYQETQYF	TGTGCCAGCAGCCATGGGCTCGCGTACCAAGAGACCCAGTACTTC
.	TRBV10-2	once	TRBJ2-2	CASGGAFTGELFF	TGCGCCAGCGGGGGGGCCTTTACCGGGGAGCTGTTTTTT
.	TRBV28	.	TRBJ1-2	CASSLRGVGGYTF	TGTGCCAGCAGTTTACGGGGAGTAGGTGGCTACACCTTC
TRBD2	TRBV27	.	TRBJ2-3	CASSLFGLAGSTDTQYF	TGTGCCAGCAGTTTATTCGGACTAGCTGGGAGCACAGATACGCAGTATTTT
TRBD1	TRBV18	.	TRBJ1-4	CASSRGTAYNEKLFF	TGTGCCAGCTCACGAGGGACAGCCTATAATGAAAAACTGTTTTTT
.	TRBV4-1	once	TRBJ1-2	CASSQTATNYGYTF	TGCGCCAGCAGCCAGACAGCGACTAACTATGGCTACACCTTC
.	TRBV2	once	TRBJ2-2	CASSAPRDTGELFF	TGTGCCAGCAGCGCCCCACGAGACACCGGGGAGCTGTTTTTT
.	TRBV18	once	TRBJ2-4	CASSPADSFKNIQYF	TGTGCCAGCTCGCCAGCCGACAGCTTCAAAAACATTCAGTACTTC
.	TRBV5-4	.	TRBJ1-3	CASSLFSGDGSGNTIYF	TGTGCCAGCAGCTTGTTTTCCGGTGATGGTTCTGGAAACACCATATATTTT
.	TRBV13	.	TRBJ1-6	CASSFSGAASPLHF	TGTGCCAGCAGCTTCTCTGGGGCAGCTTCACCCCTCCACTTT
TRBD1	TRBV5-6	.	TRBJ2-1	CASSPLPNYDRVDYNEQFF	TGTGCCAGCAGCCCCTTGCCAAACTACGACAGGGTGGACTACAATGAGCAGTTCTTC
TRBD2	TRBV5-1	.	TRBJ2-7	CASRSTSGGYEQYF	TGCGCCAGCAGATCTACTAGCGGAGGCTACGAGCAGTACTTC
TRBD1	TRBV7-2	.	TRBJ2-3	CASSQRTDRAWNF	TGTGCCAGCAGCCAACGTACGGACAGGGCATGGAATTTT
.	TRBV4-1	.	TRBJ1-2	CASSQVWFEGGREDYGYTF	TGCGCCAGCAGCCAAGTATGGTTCGAGGGAGGGAGAGAAGACTATGGCTACACCTTC
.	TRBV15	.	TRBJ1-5	CATSRERTANQPQHF	TGTGCCACCAGCAGAGAACGGACAGCTAATCAGCCCCAGCATTTT
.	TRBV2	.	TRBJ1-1	CASSVWGMNTEAFF	TGTGCCAGCAGTGTCTGGGGCATGAACACTGAAGCTTTCTTT
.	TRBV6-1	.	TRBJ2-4	CASSGGSLGGRENIQYF	TGTGCCAGCAGTGGGGGCTCCCTCGGGGGAAGGGAAAACATTCAGTACTTC
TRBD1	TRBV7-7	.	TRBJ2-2	CASSLAAGTGVTGELFF	TGTGCCAGCAGCTTAGCGGCCGGGACAGGGGTCACCGGGGAGCTGTTTTTT
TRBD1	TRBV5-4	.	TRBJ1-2	CASSLDRGLIRGYTF	TGTGCCAGCAGCTTGGACAGGGGGTTAATTAGGGGCTACACCTTC
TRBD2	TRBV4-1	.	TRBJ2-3	CASSPFPPRGGRDTQYF	TGCGCCAGCAGCCCTTTCCCGCCGCGGGGGGGCAGAGATACGCAGTATTTT
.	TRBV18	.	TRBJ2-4	CASSPLTGIAKNIQYF	TGTGCCAGCTCACCCTTAACAGGGATAGCCAAAAACATTCAGTACTTC
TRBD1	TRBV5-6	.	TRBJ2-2	CASSPGTGTYTGELFF	TGTGCCAGCAGCCCCGGGACAGGGACTTATACCGGGGAGCTGTTTTTT